Included here is one TCR beta chain sequence, with context. This entry comes from a study of T cell responses to AZD1222 COVID-19 vaccine. The CDR3 has 15 residues. CDR1 is SNHLY, CDR2 FYNNEI, per germline. The ends were cut back, 6 bases at V and 0 bases at J, with 14 bases in the middle. The table came from immunoSEQ multiplex PCR; TCRdb's copy has only in-frame clones and leaves some out. Found here are about 110,000 clones, roughly 87% of them singletons; the top ten hold approximately 5%. This chain uses TRBV2 with TRBJ1-1, with D possibly matching TRBD1 (5 bases). The clonotype comes from an adult in good health. This specimen was peripheral blood, taken on day 0 of AZD1222 vaccination. The CDR3 sequence: CASRFPRGMNTEAFF. For the CDR3, the DNA is TGTGCCAGCAGATTCCCAAGGGGTATGAACACTGAAGCTTTCTTT.